This T cell receptor beta chain was profiled in a study of Graves' ophthalmopathy and Graves' hyperthyroidism. Study outcomes and limitations: From stable hyperthyroidism, ophthalmopathy was separated by a 13-signature model with about 88% sensitivity and 80% to 82% specificity.

Trimming cost V 6 bases and J 2 bases, with 14 bases left between them. Per germline, CDR1 MNHNS and CDR2 SASEGT. This CDR3 spans 14 amino acids. This clonotype was seen only a few times. As yet, its antigen is unknown. Investigators amplified TCR beta CDR3 regions from RNA transcripts. Investigators did first-round RT-PCR with HTBI primers, then second-round multiplex PCR. Each CDR3 protein is one row after TCRdb ran MiXCR on the multiplex PCR reads. This sample carries roughly 600,000 distinct CDR3 sequences, under 45% of them seen once, and the ten largest clones take roughly 4.5%. Uncontrolled infections, pregnancy, lactation or other autoimmune diseases led to patient exclusion. Diagnosis used clinical symptoms, serum thyroxine, TRAb, thyroid ultrasound and orbital computed tomography.

This clonotype was sampled from an adult man with Graves' hyperthyroidism. The rearrangement joins TRBV6-1 to TRBJ2-7; D perhaps matches TRBD1 (5 bases). Input material: peripheral blood or thyroid tissue (not recorded which). In DNA form, the CDR3 reads TGTGCCAGCAGGGACACCCGAACACCCTACGAGCAGTACTTC. Its translation: CASRDTRTPYEQYF.